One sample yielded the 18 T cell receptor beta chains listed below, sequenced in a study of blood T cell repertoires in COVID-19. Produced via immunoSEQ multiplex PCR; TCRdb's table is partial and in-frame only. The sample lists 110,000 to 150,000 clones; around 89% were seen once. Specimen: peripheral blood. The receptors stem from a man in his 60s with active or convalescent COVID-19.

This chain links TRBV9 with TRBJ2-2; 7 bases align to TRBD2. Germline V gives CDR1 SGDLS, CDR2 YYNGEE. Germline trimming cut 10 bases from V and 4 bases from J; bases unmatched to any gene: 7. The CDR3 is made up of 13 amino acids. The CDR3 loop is CACRSSGTGELFF. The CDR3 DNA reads TGTGCCTGCCGGTCTAGCGGCACCGGGGAGCTGTTTTTT.

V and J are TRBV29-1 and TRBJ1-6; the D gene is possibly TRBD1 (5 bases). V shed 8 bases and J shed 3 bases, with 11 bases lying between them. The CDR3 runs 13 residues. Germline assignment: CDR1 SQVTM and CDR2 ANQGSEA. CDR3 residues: CSTRQNYNSPLHF. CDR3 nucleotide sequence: TGCAGCACCCGACAGAACTATAATTCACCCCTCCACTTT.

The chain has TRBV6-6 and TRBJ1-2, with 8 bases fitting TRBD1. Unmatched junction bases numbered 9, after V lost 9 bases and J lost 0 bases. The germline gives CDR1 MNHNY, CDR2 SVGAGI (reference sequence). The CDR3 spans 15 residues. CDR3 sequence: CASQGAEATNYGYTF. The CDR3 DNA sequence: TGTGCCAGTCAGGGGGCTGAGGCCACTAACTATGGCTACACCTTC.

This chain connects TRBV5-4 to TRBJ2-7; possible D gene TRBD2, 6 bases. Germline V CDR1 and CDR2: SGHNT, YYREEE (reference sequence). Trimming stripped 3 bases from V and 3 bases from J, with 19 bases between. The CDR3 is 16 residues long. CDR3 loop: CASSSHTQTRVYEQYF. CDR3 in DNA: TGTGCCAGCAGCTCGCACACTCAGACTAGAGTCTACGAGCAGTACTTC.

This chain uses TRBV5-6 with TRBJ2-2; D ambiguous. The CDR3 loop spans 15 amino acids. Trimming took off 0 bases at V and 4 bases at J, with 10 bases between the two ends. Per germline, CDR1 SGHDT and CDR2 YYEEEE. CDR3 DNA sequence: TGTGCCAGCAGCTTGGTTGGGCCCGGCACCGGGGAGCTGTTTTTT. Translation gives CASSLVGPGTGELFF.

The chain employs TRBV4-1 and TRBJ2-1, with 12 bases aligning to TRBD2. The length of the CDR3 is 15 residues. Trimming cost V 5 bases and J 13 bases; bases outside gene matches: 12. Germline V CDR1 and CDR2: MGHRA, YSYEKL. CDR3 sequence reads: CASSNPSGGGPQQFF. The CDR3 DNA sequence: TGCGCCAGCAGCAACCCTAGCGGGGGGGGCCCGCAACAGTTCTTC.

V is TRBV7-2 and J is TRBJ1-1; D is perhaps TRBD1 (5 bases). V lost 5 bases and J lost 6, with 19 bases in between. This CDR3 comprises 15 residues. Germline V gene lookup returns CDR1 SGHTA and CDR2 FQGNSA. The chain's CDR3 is CASSLREMRGSEAFF. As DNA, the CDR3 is TGTGCCAGCAGCCTCCGGGAGATGAGGGGCTCTGAAGCTTTCTTT.

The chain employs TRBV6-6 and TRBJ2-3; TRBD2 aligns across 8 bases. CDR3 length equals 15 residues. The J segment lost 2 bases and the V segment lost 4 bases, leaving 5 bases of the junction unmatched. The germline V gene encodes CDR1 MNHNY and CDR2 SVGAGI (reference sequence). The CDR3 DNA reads TGTGCCAGCAGTTCGGCGGGGGGTAACACAGATACGCAGTATTTT. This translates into CASSSAGGNTDTQYF.

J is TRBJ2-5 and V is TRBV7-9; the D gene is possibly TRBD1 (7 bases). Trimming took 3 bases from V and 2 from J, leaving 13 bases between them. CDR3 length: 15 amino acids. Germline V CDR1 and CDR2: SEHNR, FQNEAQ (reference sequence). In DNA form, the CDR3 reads TGTGCCAGCAGCTTCAGGGGGGCAGGTCAAGAGACCCAGTACTTC. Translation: CASSFRGAGQETQYF.

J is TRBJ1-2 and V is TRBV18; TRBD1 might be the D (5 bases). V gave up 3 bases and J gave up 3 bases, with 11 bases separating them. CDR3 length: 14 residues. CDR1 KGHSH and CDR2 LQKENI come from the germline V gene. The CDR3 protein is CASSPAGGDYGYTF. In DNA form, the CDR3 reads TGTGCCAGCTCACCCGCCGGGGGAGACTATGGCTACACCTTC.

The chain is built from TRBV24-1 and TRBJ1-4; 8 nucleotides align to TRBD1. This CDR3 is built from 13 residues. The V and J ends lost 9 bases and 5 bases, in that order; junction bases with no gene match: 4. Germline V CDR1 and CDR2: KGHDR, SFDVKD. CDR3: CATSGGGNEKLFF. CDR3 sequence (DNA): TGTGCCACCTCAGGGGGCGGGAATGAAAAACTGTTTTTT.

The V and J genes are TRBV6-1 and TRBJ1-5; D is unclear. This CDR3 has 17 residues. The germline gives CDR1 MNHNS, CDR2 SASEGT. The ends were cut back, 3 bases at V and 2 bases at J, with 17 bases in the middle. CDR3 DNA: TGTGCCAGCAGTGACCGACATGCAGGTACGGGCAATCAGCCCCAGCATTTT. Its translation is CASSDRHAGTGNQPQHF.

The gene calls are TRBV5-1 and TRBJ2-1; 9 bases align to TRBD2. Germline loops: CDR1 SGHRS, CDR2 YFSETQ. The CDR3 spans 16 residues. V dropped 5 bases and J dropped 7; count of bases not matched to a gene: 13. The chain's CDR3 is CASSFGLAGGHNEQFF. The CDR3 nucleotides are TGCGCCAGCAGTTTTGGGTTGGCGGGGGGGCATAATGAGCAGTTCTTC. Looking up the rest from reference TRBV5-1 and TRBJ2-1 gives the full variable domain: KAGVTQTPRYLIKTRGQQVTLSCSPISGHRSVSWYQQTPGQGLQFLFEYFSETQRNKGNFPGRFSGRQFSNSRSEMNVSTLELGDSALYLCASSFGLAGGHNEQFFGPGTRLTVL.

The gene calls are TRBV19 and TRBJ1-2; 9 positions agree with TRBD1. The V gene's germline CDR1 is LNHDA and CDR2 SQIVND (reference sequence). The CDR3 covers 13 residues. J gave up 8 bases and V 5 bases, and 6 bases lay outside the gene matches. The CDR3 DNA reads TGTGCCAGTAGTCCACGGACAGGGGACGGCTACACCTTC. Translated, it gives CASSPRTGDGYTF.

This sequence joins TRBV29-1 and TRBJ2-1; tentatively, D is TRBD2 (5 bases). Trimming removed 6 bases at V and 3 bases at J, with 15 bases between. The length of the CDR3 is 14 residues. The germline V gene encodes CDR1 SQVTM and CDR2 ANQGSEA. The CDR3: CSVDRGQVYNEQFF. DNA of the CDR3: TGCAGCGTGGACCGCGGGCAGGTCTACAATGAGCAGTTCTTC.

The CDR3: CASSLRSGVTDTQYF. The CDR3 DNA is TGTGCCAGCAGCTTAAGAAGCGGGGTCACAGATACGCAGTATTTT. The gene calls are TRBV7-8 and TRBJ2-3; 7 bases are shared with TRBD2. Germline loops: CDR1 SGHVS, CDR2 FQNEAQ. The CDR3 loop spans 15 amino acids. Trimming cost V 2 bases and J 2 bases; bases outside gene matches: 4.

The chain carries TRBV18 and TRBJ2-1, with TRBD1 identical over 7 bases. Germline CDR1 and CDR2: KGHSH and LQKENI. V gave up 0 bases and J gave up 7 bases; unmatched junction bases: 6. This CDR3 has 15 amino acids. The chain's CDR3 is CASSPPRGQGNEQFF. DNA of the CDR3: TGTGCCAGCTCACCACCGAGGGGGCAAGGGAATGAGCAGTTCTTC.

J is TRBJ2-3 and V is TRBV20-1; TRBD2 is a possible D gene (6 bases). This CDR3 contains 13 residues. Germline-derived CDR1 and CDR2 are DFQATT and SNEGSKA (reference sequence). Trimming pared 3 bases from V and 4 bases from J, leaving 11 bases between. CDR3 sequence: CSASSGGADTQYF. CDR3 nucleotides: TGCAGTGCTAGTAGCGGAGGCGCAGATACGCAGTATTTT.